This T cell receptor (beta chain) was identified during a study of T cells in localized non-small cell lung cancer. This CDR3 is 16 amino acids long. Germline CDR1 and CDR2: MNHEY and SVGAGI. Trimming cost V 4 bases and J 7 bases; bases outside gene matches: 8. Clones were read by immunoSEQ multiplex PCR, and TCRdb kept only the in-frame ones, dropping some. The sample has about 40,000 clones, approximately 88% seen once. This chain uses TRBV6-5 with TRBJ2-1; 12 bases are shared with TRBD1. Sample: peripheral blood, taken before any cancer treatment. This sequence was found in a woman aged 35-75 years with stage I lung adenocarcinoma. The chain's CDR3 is CASSFGGTGGQNEQFF. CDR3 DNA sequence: TGTGCCAGCAGTTTTGGGGGGACAGGGGGCCAGAATGAGCAGTTCTTC.